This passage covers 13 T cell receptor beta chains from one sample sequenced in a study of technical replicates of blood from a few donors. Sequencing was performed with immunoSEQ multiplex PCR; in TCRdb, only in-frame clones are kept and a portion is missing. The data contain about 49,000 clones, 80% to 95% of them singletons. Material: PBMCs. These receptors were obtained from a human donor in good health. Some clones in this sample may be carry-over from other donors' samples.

Here the CDR3 reads CASSLGLGLAGEQYF. As DNA, the CDR3 is TGTGCCAGCAGCTTAGGTCTCGGGTTAGCCGGGGAGCAGTACTTC. V gene TRBV7-2 combines with J gene TRBJ2-7; D is unresolved. CDR3 length: 15 amino acids. Germline V gene lookup returns CDR1 SGHTA and CDR2 FQGNSA. The V end was cut by 1 base, the J end by 7 bases, with 17 bases between.

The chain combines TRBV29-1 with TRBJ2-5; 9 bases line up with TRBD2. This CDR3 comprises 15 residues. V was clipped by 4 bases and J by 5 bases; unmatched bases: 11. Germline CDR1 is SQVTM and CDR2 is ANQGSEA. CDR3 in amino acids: CSVAVQRTSDETQYF. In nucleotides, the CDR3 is TGCAGCGTTGCAGTACAGAGGACTAGCGACGAGACCCAGTACTTC.

CDR3 nucleotides: TGTGCCAGCAGTTCCTCTACAGGGGGCTCTAATGAAAAACTGTTTTTT. Its translation: CASSSSTGGSNEKLFF. This chain connects TRBV6-6 to TRBJ1-4, with 9 bases fitting TRBD1. The CDR3 extends over 16 amino acids. Germline values: CDR1 MNHNY, CDR2 SVGAGI (reference sequence). V was clipped by 4 bases and J by 3 bases; unmatched bases: 6.

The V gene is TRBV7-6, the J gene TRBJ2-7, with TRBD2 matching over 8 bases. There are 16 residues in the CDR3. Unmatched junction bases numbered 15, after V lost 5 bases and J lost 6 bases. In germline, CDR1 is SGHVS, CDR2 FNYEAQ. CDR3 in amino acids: CASSPNSGGGPLEQYF. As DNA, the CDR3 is TGTGCCAGCAGCCCCAACTCCGGGGGGGGGCCACTCGAGCAGTACTTC.

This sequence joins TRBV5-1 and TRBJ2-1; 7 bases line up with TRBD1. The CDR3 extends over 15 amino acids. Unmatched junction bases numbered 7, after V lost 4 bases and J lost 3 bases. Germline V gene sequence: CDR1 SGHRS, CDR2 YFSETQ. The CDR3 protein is CASSHGQDDYNEQFF. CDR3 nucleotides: TGCGCCAGCAGCCACGGACAGGACGACTACAATGAGCAGTTCTTC.

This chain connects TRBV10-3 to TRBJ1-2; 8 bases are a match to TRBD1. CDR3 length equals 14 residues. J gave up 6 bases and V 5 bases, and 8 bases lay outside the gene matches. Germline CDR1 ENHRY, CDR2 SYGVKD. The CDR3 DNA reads TGTGCCATCAGTACAGGGGGAAGTTCCAATGGCTACACCTTC. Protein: CAISTGGSSNGYTF.

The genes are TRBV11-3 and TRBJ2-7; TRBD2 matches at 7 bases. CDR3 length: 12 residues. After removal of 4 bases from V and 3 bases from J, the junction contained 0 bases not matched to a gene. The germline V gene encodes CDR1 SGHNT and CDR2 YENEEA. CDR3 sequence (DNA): TGTGCCAGCAGCTCGGGGGGCTACGAGCAGTACTTC. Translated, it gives CASSSGGYEQYF.

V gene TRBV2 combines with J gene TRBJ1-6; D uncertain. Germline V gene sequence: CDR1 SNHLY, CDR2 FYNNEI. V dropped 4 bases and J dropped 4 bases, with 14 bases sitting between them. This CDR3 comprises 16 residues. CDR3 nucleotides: TGTGCCAGCAGTGGCTCGGTCACAGATTATAATTCACCCCTCCACTTT. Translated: CASSGSVTDYNSPLHF.

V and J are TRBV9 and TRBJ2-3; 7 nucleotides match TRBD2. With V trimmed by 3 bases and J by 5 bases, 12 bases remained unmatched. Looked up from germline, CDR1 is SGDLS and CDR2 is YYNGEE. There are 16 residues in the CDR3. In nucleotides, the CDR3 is TGTGCCAGCAGCGCTCCTTCGGCGGGGGTGATAGATACGCAGTATTTT. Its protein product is CASSAPSAGVIDTQYF.

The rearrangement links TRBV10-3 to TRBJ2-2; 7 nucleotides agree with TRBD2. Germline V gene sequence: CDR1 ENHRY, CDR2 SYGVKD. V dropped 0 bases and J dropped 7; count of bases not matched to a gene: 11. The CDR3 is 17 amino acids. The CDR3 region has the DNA TGTGCCATCAGTGAGTCGATTGCGGGAGAATATAGCGGGGAGCTGTTTTTT. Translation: CAISESIAGEYSGELFF.

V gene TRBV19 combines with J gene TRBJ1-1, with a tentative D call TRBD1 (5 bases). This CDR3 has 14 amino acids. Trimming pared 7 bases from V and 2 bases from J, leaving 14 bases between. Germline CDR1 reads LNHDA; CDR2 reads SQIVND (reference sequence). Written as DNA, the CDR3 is TGTGCCAGTACCATGGGGGGGGTTAACACTGAAGCTTTCTTT. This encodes CASTMGGVNTEAFF.

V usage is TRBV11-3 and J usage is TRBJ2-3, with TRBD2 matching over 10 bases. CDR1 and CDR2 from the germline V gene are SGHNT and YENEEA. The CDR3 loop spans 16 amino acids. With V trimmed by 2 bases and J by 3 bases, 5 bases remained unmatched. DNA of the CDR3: TGTGCCAGCAGCTTAACACTAGCGGGACTTACAGATACGCAGTATTTT. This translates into CASSLTLAGLTDTQYF.

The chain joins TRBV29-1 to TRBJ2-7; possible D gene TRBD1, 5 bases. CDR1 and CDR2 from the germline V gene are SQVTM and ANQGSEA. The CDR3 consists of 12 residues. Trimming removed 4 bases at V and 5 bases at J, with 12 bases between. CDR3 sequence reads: CSVGPGKNEQYF. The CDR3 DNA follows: TGCAGCGTTGGGCCAGGGAAAAACGAGCAGTACTTC.